These 30 T cell receptor beta chains came from one sample sequenced in a study of regulatory T cells (dated by TCRdb to 2016 to 2018). The library relied on the immunoSEQ multiplex PCR assay. In the multiplex PCR, 52 forward TRBV primers and 13 reverse TRBJ primers were used, and assay-based and computational corrections were applied for amplification bias. In TCRdb, the immuneACCESS table is reduced to in-frame sequences with V and J assigned. These tables do not hold every clone; where another copy was compared, an unresolved V gene accounts for under half, and the others remain unexplained. The sample contains around 17,000 clones, 80% to 90% of them found a single time. The ten largest clones capture under 9.5% of the sample. These receptors lack a known antigen. Study-wide conclusions, independent of this receptor: Hydrophobic residues at CDR3 positions 6 and 7 were enriched in conventional CD4+ T cells from CD3G-deficient patients, suggesting more self-reactive specificities.

The sequencing input was conventional CD4+ T cells sorted from blood. These receptors all stem from a person aged 30 to 40 with CD3G deficiency.

The gene calls are TRBV5-1 and TRBJ2-2; 10 bases agree with TRBD1. Germline V gene sequence: CDR1 SGHRS, CDR2 YFSETQ. The CDR3 runs 14 residues. J gave up 4 bases and V 4 bases, and 1 base lay outside the gene matches. CDR3 sequence (DNA): TGCGCCAGCAGCAGGGACAGGGGCACCGGGGAGCTGTTTTTT. Amino acid sequence: CASSRDRGTGELFF.

The chain couples TRBV28 to TRBJ1-2, with D perhaps matching TRBD1 (6 bases). Trimming left V 2 bases short and J 2 bases short, with 12 bases between. Germline CDR1 is MDHEN and CDR2 is SYDVKM. The CDR3 sequence is 15 residues long. CDR3 coding DNA: TGTGCCAGCAGTTTAGGGACACGGCTAAACTATGGCTACACCTTC. Residues: CASSLGTRLNYGYTF.

CDR3 bases: TGTGCCAGCAGCGTCGACGGGTCGGTCTACAATGAGCAGTTCTTC. Its translation is CASSVDGSVYNEQFF. This chain connects TRBV9 to TRBJ2-1; D is undetermined. Trimming left V 2 bases short and J 3 bases short, with 12 bases between. The CDR3 spans 15 residues. Per germline, CDR1 SGDLS and CDR2 YYNGEE.

The V call is TRBV28, the J call TRBJ1-1, with D possibly TRBD1 on 5 matching bases. The CDR3 spans 14 residues. V was pared by 3 bases and J by 0 bases, with 8 bases between. Germline V lookup: CDR1 MDHEN, CDR2 SYDVKM. This chain's CDR3 is CASSFTGVNTEAFF. As DNA, the CDR3 is TGTGCCAGCAGTTTTACAGGAGTGAACACTGAAGCTTTCTTT.

The chain recombines TRBV28 with TRBJ1-6, with no clear D. V was pared by 6 bases and J by 6 bases, with 12 bases between. Germline values: CDR1 MDHEN, CDR2 SYDVKM. This CDR3 spans 14 amino acids. In DNA, the CDR3 is TGTGCCAGCAGCCCCCTGCCTCCTAATTCACCCCTCCACTTT. Its protein is CASSPLPPNSPLHF.

This clone has a single count. The chain is built from TRBV6-1 and TRBJ1-1; a possible D gene is TRBD1 (6 bases). The V gene lost 5 bases and the J gene lost 5 bases, with 9 bases spanning the gap. The CDR3 totals 12 residues. Germline V gene data show CDR1 as MNHNS and CDR2 as SASEGT. CDR3 residues: CASSQGWTEAFF. CDR3 nucleotides: TGTGCCAGCAGTCAGGGGTGGACTGAAGCTTTCTTT.

This chain links TRBV28 with TRBJ1-4; D is undetermined. V lost 5 bases and J 4 bases, leaving 20 bases between the germline ends. The CDR3 is made up of 17 amino acids. Germline V gene lookup returns CDR1 MDHEN and CDR2 SYDVKM. This CDR3 is CASSPLNSLDYNEKLFF. The CDR3, as DNA: TGTGCCAGCAGTCCCCTTAATTCGCTAGACTATAATGAAAAACTGTTTTTT.

The chain links TRBV28 to TRBJ1-5; the match to TRBD1 covers 9 bases. Germline V gene sequence: CDR1 MDHEN, CDR2 SYDVKM. The CDR3 has 16 residues. With 6 bases clipped from V and 0 bases from J, the junction kept 6 bases outside the gene matches. This chain's CDR3 is CASRTGGGHSNQPQHF. DNA of the CDR3: TGTGCCAGCAGGACAGGGGGAGGTCATAGCAATCAGCCCCAGCATTTT. Drawing the rest from reference TRBV28 and TRBJ1-5, the complete variable domain is DVKVTQSSRYLVKRTGEKVFLECVQDMDHENMFWYRQDPGLGLRLIYFSYDVKMKEKGDIPEGYSVSREKKERFSLILESASTNQTSMYLCASRTGGGHSNQPQHFGDGTRLSIL.

The chain employs TRBV10-1 and TRBJ1-1; unclear D gene. The CDR3 has 15 residues. Trimming took 3 bases from V and 6 from J, leaving 17 bases between them. The germline CDR1 and CDR2 sequences are WNHNN and SYGVQD (reference sequence). This chain's CDR3 is CASSESGRLIPEAFF. CDR3 DNA sequence: TGCGCCAGCAGTGAAAGTGGCAGACTGATACCTGAAGCTTTCTTT.

The rearrangement uses TRBV7-2 and TRBJ1-6, with TRBD1 matching 7 bases. There are 15 residues in the CDR3. J lost 7 bases, V lost 1 base, and 4 bases had no gene match. CDR1 is SGHTA, CDR2 FQGNSA, per germline. The CDR3, as DNA: TGTGCCAGCAGCTTAGTGACAGGGAAGAATTCACCCCTCCACTTT. It is translated as CASSLVTGKNSPLHF.

The chain is built from TRBV7-6 and TRBJ2-5; 8 nucleotides align to TRBD1. This CDR3 is 22 amino acids long. With 5 bases clipped from V and 2 bases from J, the junction kept 28 bases outside the gene matches. CDR1 is SGHVS and CDR2 is FNYEAQ in the germline V gene. The DNA for the CDR3 is TGTGCCAGCAGCGCCAGCCCGCCCACTCAGGGGGCTAGTGTCAGGCGGCAAGAGACCCAGTACTTC. Translation: CASSASPPTQGASVRRQETQYF.

This clone was recorded once. The chain has TRBV5-1 and TRBJ2-1, with unresolved D. The CDR3 length is 15 residues. Per the germline V gene, CDR1 is SGHRS and CDR2 is YFSETQ. Trimming shortened V by 0 bases and J by 2 bases, and 9 bases separated the two germline ends. DNA of the CDR3: TGCGCCAGCAGCTTGGCAGGAGCACCCTACAATGAGCAGTTCTTC. Amino acids: CASSLAGAPYNEQFF. Combining the CDR3 with reference TRBV5-1 and TRBJ2-1 gives the whole variable domain KAGVTQTPRYLIKTRGQQVTLSCSPISGHRSVSWYQQTPGQGLQFLFEYFSETQRNKGNFPGRFSGRQFSNSRSEMNVSTLELGDSALYLCASSLAGAPYNEQFFGPGTRLTVL.

The chain recombines TRBV6-5 with TRBJ1-1, with 7 bases lining up with TRBD1. V dropped 6 bases and J dropped 1; count of bases not matched to a gene: 5. The germline V gene has CDR1 MNHEY and CDR2 SVGAGI. There are 14 residues in the CDR3. CDR3 DNA: TGTGCCAGCAGAGCCGGGACAGCGAACACTGAAGCTTTCTTT. Amino acids: CASRAGTANTEAFF.

The chain links TRBV6-5 to TRBJ1-1; possible D gene TRBD1, 5 bases. The CDR3 consists of 13 residues. Germline V gene sequence: CDR1 MNHEY, CDR2 SVGAGI. Trimming pared 2 bases from V and 3 bases from J, leaving 7 bases between. In DNA form, the CDR3 reads TGTGCCAGCAGTTACGACAGCTACACTGAAGCTTTCTTT. Amino acids: CASSYDSYTEAFF.

This chain connects TRBV28 to TRBJ2-2; the D gene could be TRBD1 or TRBD2 (5 bases each). This CDR3 region has 14 residues. Germline CDR1 MDHEN, CDR2 SYDVKM. V lost 7 bases to trimming and J lost 1 base, with 10 bases between them. The CDR3 sequence is CASTTGGNTGELFF. The CDR3 coding sequence is TGTGCCAGCACCACTGGGGGGAACACCGGGGAGCTGTTTTTT.

J is TRBJ2-4 and V is TRBV6-6, with 8 bases matching TRBD1. The CDR3 sequence is 16 residues long. Per the germline V gene, CDR1 is MNHNY and CDR2 is SVGAGI (reference sequence). J gave up 0 bases and V 6 bases, and 7 bases lay outside the gene matches. Here the CDR3 DNA reads TGTGCCAGCAGACCCGGGACAGGTTCAGCCAAAAACATTCAGTACTTC. It specifies CASRPGTGSAKNIQYF.

The chain is built from TRBV18 and TRBJ2-6, with a possible D match to TRBD2 (5 bases). This CDR3 spans 17 amino acids. Germline V lookup: CDR1 KGHSH, CDR2 LQKENI. V lost 3 bases and J lost 2, with 14 bases in between. CDR3 sequence (DNA): TGTGCCAGCTCACCCAACGTCGCGGGTGCTGGGGCCAACGTCCTGACTTTC. It specifies CASSPNVAGAGANVLTF.

This clone was counted once. J is TRBJ2-1 and V is TRBV6-1; no reliable D call. V gave up 0 bases and J gave up 3 bases, with 15 bases separating them. Germline V gene sequence: CDR1 MNHNS, CDR2 SASEGT. The CDR3 loop spans 17 amino acids. This CDR3 reads CASSEARVSRFYNEQFF. As DNA, the CDR3 is TGTGCCAGCAGTGAAGCACGTGTAAGCAGGTTCTACAATGAGCAGTTCTTC.

V gene TRBV28 combines with J gene TRBJ2-3, with unresolved D. Germline CDR1 reads MDHEN; CDR2 reads SYDVKM. The CDR3 runs to 16 residues. The V and J ends lost 3 bases and 4 bases respectively, with 17 bases between them. CDR3 in amino acids: CASSFGGLVTSDTQYF. The DNA of the CDR3 is TGTGCCAGCAGTTTTGGCGGTCTAGTAACGTCAGATACGCAGTATTTT.

This chain links TRBV6-5 with TRBJ1-2, with D unclear. The CDR3 length is 13 residues. V dropped 6 bases and J dropped 7 bases, with 15 bases sitting between them. Germline V CDR1 and CDR2: MNHEY, SVGAGI. CDR3 sequence: CASRSVTAIGYTF. CDR3 sequence (DNA): TGTGCCAGCAGATCCGTCACCGCTATTGGCTACACCTTC.

This rearrangement joins TRBV10-3 to TRBJ1-2, with 7 nucleotides matching TRBD1. V gave up 5 bases and J gave up 5 bases; unmatched junction bases: 11. The CDR3 contains 15 residues. Germline V CDR1 and CDR2: ENHRY, SYGVKD. CDR3 sequence (DNA): TGTGCCATCAGTAGAAACAGGGGCGGTGAATATGGCTACACCTTC. Translated: CAISRNRGGEYGYTF.

The chain carries TRBV19 and TRBJ1-5; D perhaps matches TRBD1 (5 bases). CDR1 and CDR2 (germline): LNHDA, SQIVND (reference sequence). Trimming pared 5 bases from V and 5 bases from J, leaving 16 bases between. This CDR3 comprises 15 residues. The CDR3 DNA sequence: TGTGCCAGTAGTCGGGGGGGACCTGGGGATCAGCCCCAGCATTTT. Residues: CASSRGGPGDQPQHF.

The V gene is TRBV28, the J gene TRBJ2-7; possible D gene TRBD1, 6 bases. The CDR3 has 13 residues. Germline assignment: CDR1 MDHEN and CDR2 SYDVKM. Between the trimmed V and J ends, which lost 6 bases and 12 bases, there was a span of 21 bases. CDR3 coding DNA: TGTGCCAGCAGACCTCCGGGACAAGGCCGCCCGTACTTC. It codes for CASRPPGQGRPYF.

This sequence joins TRBV20-1 and TRBJ1-2; D call uncertain. The CDR3 loop spans 11 amino acids. Trimming took 5 bases from V and 5 from J, leaving 9 bases between them. Germline V gene data show CDR1 as DFQATT and CDR2 as SNEGSKA (reference sequence). The CDR3 nucleotides read TGCAGTGCTTTCGGGGAATATGGCTACACCTTC. Its protein product is CSAFGEYGYTF.

The chain uses TRBV23-1 and TRBJ1-1; D not certain. TRBV23-1 is noted as an ORF with a role that remains uncertain. The CDR3 has 15 amino acids. Deletions cut 0 bases from V and 0 bases from J, with 8 bases between. DNA of the CDR3: TGCGCCAGCAGTCAATCCCCAGTATTGAACACTGAAGCTTTCTTT. Translating gives CASSQSPVLNTEAFF.

The chain links TRBV6-1 to TRBJ2-7; 7 bases map to TRBD2. After removal of 5 bases from V and 4 bases from J, the junction contained 8 bases not matched to a gene. In germline, CDR1 is MNHNS, CDR2 SASEGT. CDR3 size: 14 residues. CDR3 sequence: CASSSPGGRYEQYF. The CDR3 nucleotides are TGTGCCAGCAGTAGCCCGGGGGGACGGTACGAGCAGTACTTC.

The chain couples TRBV7-8 to TRBJ2-7, with a weak D call TRBD1 (5 bases). V gave up 1 base and J gave up 6 bases, with 10 bases separating them. Germline V gene data show CDR1 as SGHVS and CDR2 as FQNEAQ. CDR3 length equals 13 residues. The CDR3 DNA sequence: TGTGCCAGCAGCTTAGACAGGTCTACCGAGCAGTACTTC. Encoded protein: CASSLDRSTEQYF.

This clone was observed a few times. The genes are TRBV7-9 and TRBJ2-7; 7 bases agree with TRBD1. This CDR3 has 13 residues. The germline V gene has CDR1 SEHNR and CDR2 FQNEAQ (reference sequence). With V trimmed by 6 bases and J by 7 bases, 9 bases remained unmatched. The chain's CDR3 is CASSRDSLGEQYF. As DNA, the CDR3 is TGTGCCAGCAGTAGGGACAGCCTCGGGGAGCAGTACTTC.

The table lists this clone with a count of one. The chain carries TRBV6-1 and TRBJ1-5; the D is unclear. CDR3 length equals 14 residues. Germline CDR1 and CDR2: MNHNS and SASEGT. V shed 5 bases and J shed 7 bases, with 15 bases lying between them. The CDR3 sequence: CASSLTPREQPQHF. In DNA, the CDR3 is TGTGCCAGCAGTCTGACCCCTCGGGAACAGCCCCAGCATTTT.

In this sample, this clone turned up a few times. This chain joins TRBV7-9 and TRBJ2-1; TRBD2 aligns across 8 bases. The CDR3 consists of 14 residues. Germline CDR1 is SEHNR and CDR2 is FQNEAQ (reference sequence). V lost 6 bases, J lost 0 bases, and 1 base stayed unmatched. The CDR3 nucleotides read TGTGCCAGCAGGGGACTAGGCTCCTACAATGAGCAGTTCTTC. Translating it yields CASRGLGSYNEQFF.